Sequencing of this TCR beta chain was carried out in a study of early T cells in non-severe SARS-CoV-2 infection. TCRdb ran MiXCR on the 5' RACE reads and lists one entry per CDR3 protein. The sample yields roughly 29,000 distinct CDR3 sequences, approximately 4.2% seen once. There are many counts of this clonotype. There are 13 residues in the CDR3. Germline V lookup: CDR1 MNHNY, CDR2 SVGAGI (reference sequence). V dropped 7 bases and J dropped 2 bases, with 9 bases sitting between them. Sequencing was done on a sample of whole blood. The chain carries TRBV6-6 and TRBJ2-1; D is uncertain. The source of this sequence is an adult who was a healthcare worker with PCR-confirmed SARS-CoV-2 infection or an uninfected control (not recorded which). The CDR3 sequence is CASTPGPYNEQFF. The CDR3 DNA reads as TGTGCCAGCACCCCGGGCCCCTACAATGAGCAGTTCTTC.